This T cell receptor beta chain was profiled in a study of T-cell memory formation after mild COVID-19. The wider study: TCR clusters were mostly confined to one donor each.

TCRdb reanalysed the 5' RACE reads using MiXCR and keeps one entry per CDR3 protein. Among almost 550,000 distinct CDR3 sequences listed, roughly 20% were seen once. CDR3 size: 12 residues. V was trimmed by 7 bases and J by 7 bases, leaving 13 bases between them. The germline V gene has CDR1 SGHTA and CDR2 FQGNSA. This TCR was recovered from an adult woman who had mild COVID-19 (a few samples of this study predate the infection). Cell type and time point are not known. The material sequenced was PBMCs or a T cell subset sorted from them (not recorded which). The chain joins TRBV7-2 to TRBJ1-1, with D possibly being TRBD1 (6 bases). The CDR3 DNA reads TGTGCCAGCAACACAGGGCGGAATGAAGCTTTCTTT. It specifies CASNTGRNEAFF.